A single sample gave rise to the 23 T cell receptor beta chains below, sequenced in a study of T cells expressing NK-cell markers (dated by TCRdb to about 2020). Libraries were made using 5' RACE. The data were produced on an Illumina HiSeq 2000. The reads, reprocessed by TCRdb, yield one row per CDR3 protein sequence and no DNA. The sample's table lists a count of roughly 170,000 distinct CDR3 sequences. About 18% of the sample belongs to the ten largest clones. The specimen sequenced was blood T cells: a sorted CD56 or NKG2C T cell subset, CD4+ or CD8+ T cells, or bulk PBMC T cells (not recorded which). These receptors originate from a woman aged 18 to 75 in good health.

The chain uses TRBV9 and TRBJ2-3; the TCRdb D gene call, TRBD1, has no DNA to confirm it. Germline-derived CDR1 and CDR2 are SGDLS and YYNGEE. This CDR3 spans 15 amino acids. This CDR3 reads CASSVAGVPTDTQYF.

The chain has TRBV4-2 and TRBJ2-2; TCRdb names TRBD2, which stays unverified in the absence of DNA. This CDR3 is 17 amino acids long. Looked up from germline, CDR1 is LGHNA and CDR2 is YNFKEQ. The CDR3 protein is CASTREVLAGNTGELFF.

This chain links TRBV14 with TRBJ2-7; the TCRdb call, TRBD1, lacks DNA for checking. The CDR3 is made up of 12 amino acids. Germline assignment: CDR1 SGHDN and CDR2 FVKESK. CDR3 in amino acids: CASTGPASEQYF.

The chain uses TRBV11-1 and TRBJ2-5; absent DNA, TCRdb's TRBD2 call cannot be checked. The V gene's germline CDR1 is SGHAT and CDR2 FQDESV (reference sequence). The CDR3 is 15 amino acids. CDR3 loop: CASSFASGGAETQYF.

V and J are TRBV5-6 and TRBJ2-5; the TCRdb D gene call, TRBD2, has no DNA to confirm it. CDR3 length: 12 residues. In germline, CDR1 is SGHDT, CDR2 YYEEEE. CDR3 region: CASEVGRETQYF.

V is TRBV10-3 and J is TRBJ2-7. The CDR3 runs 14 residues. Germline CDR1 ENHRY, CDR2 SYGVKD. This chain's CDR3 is CAISGVAVTYEQYF.

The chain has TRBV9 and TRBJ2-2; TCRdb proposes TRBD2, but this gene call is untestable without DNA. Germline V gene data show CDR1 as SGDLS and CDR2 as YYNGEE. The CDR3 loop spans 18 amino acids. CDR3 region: CASSAGLAGVVYTGELFF.

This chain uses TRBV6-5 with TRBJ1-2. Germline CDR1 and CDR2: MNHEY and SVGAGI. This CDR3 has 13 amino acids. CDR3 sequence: CASRFTDNYGYTF.

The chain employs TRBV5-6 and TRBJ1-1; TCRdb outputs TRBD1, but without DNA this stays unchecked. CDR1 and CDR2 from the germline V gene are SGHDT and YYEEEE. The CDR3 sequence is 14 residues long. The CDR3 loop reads CARRGGRGDTEAFF.

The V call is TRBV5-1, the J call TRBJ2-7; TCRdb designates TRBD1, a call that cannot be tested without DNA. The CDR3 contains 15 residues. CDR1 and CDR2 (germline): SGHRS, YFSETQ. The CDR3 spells CASSQTGTAAGEQYF.

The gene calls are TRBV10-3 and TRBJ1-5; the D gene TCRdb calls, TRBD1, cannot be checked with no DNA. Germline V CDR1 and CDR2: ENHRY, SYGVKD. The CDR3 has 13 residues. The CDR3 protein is CAISGQSDQPQHF.

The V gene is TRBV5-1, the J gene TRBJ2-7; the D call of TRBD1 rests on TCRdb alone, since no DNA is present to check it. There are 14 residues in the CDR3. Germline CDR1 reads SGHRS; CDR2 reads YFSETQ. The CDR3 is CASSPADRVDEQYF. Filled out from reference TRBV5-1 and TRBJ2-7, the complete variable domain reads KAGVTQTPRYLIKTRGQQVTLSCSPISGHRSVSWYQQTPGQGLQFLFEYFSETQRNKGNFPGRFSGRQFSNSRSEMNVSTLELGDSALYLCASSPADRVDEQYFGPGTRLTVT.

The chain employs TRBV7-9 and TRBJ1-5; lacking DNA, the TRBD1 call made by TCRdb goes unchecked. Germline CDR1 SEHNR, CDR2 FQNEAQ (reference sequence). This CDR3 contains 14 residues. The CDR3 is CASSSSTGAQPQHF.

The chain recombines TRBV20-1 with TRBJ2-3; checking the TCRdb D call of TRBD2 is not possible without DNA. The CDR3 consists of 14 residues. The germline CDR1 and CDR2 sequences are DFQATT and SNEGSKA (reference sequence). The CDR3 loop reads CSAIPTSGTDTQYF.

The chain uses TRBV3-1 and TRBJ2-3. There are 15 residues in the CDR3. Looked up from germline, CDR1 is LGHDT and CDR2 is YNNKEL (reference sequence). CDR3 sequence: CASSRIISGTDTQYF.

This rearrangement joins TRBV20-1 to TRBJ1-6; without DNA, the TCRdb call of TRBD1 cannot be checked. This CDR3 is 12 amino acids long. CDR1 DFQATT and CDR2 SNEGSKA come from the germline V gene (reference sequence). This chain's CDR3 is CSAGTGNSPLHF.

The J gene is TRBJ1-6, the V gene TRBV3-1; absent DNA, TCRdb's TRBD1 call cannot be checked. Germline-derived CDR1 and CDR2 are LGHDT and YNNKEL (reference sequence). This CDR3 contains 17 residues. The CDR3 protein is CASSQGGQGTYNSPLHF.

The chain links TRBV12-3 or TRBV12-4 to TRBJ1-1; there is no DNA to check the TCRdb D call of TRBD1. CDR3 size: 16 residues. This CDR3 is CASSPSGGKGNTEAFF.

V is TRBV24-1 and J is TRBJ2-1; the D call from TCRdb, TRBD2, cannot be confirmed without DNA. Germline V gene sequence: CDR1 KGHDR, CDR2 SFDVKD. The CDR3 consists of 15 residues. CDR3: CATSDLQRDHNEQFF.

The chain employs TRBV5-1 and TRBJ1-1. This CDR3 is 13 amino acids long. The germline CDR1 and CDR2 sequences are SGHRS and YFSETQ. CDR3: CASSSKGPTEAFF.

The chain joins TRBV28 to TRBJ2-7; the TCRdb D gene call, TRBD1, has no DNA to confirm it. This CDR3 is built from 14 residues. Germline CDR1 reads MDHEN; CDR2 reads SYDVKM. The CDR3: CASSPSQHGGVWYF.

This CDR3 reads CASSQDFTGGSYNEQFF. This rearrangement joins TRBV4-1 to TRBJ2-1; TCRdb lists TRBD1, though no DNA is available to test this call. From germline, CDR1 is MGHRA and CDR2 YSYEKL. This CDR3 comprises 17 residues.

CDR3 in amino acids: CASWTGAEAFF. The V call is TRBV12-3 or TRBV12-4, the J call TRBJ1-1; TCRdb designates TRBD1, a call that cannot be tested without DNA. CDR3 size: 11 residues.